This T cell receptor beta chain was captured in a study of blood T cells in healthy people across ages. The V end lost 5 bases, the J end lost 4 bases, and 11 bases lay between the germline ends. The CDR3 loop spans 13 amino acids. Per germline, CDR1 SGHVS and CDR2 FQNEAQ. Donor samples were obtained from healthy Caucasian individuals from Russia, aged about 6 to 100. Alongside a J-beta primer mix, a sample-barcoded 5' primer served in a second PCR lasting about 7 to 12 cycles. TCRdb re-called the 5' RACE reads through MiXCR, storing one row per CDR3 protein. This sample has hundreds of thousands of distinct CDR3 sequences, with roughly 32% found just once. Study-wide results and limits: The study regarded diversity estimates from one million T cells as underestimates.

This clonotype has a count of ten or more. Antigen: not known. The receptor comes from a woman over 75 in good health. Sequenced material: blood. The chain combines TRBV7-8 with TRBJ1-2; a possible D gene is TRBD1 (5 bases). CDR3 nucleotide sequence: TGTGCCAGCAGCAAGAGAGACAGCTATGGCTACACCTTC. This translates into CASSKRDSYGYTF.